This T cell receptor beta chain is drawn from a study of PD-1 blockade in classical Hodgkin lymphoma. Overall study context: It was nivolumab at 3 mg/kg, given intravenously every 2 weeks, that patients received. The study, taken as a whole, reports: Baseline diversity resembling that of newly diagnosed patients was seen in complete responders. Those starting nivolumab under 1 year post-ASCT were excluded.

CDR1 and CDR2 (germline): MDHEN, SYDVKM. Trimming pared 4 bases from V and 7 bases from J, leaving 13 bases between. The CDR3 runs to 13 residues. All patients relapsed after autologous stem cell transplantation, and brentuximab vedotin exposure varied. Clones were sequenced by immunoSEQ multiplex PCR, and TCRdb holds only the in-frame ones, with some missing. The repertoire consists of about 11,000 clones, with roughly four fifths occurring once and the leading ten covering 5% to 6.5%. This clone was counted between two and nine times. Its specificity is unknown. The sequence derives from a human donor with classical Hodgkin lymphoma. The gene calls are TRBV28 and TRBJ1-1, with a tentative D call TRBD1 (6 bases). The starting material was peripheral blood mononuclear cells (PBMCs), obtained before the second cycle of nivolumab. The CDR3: CASSSAGQIEAFF. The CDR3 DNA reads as TGTGCCAGCAGTTCCGCTGGACAGATTGAAGCTTTCTTT.